This TCR beta chain came from a study of T cell responses to AZD1222 COVID-19 vaccine. In the case of this clone: The sample carries other DNA sequences with the same CDR3.

The CDR3 covers 14 residues. Trimming left V 0 bases short and J 3 bases short, with 6 bases between. CDR1 is MNHEY, CDR2 SVGAGI, per germline. TCRdb's table, derived via immunoSEQ multiplex PCR, lists solely in-frame clones and lacks some. The sample gives 75,000 to 100,000 clones, 80% to 90% of which show up once; more than 1.5% is in the top ten. The genes are TRBV6-5 and TRBJ1-3; TRBD1 is a possible D gene (6 bases). Sequencing used peripheral blood, obtained on day 0 of AZD1222 vaccination. The receptor was derived from an adult in good health. The CDR3 DNA sequence: TGTGCCAGCAGTTACTCGACAGGTGGAAACACCATATATTTT. It specifies CASSYSTGGNTIYF.